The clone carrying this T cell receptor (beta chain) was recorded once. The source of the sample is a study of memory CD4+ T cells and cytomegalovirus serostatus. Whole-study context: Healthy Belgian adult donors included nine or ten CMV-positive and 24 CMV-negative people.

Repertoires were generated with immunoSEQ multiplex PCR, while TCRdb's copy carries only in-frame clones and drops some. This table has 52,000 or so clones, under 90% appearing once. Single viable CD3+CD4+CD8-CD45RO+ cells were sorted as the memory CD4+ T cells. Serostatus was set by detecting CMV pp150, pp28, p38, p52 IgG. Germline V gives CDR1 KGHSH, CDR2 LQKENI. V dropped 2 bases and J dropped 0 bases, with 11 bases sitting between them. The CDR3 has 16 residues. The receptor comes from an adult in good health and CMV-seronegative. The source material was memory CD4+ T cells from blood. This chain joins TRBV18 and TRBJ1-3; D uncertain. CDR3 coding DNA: TGTGCCAGCTCACCAGATTCCGGTCGCTCTGGAAACACCATATATTTT. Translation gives CASSPDSGRSGNTIYF.